These 3 T cell receptor beta chains were sequenced from one sample in a study of identical twins (TCRdb year 2016). The protocol used for the library was 5' RACE. Reads for this sample came from an Illumina HiSeq 2000. The raw public reads went through TCRdb reprocessing: fastp at Q25, MiXCR clone calling, in-frame beta chains kept. Rows matching on CDR3 protein sequence are summarized as one entry with the most common DNA and genes. Within this sample are around 340,000 distinct CDR3 sequences, with 9% to 15% of them counted one time only. The ten largest clones capture around 7.2% of the sample. The same data also contributed to another study, on yellow fever vaccine responses in identical twins.

The sequenced sample was CD8+ T cells sorted from blood. All receptors come from a woman aged 18 to 35 in good health.

This clonotype was detected many times. This chain connects TRBV6-5 to TRBJ2-1; D remains ambiguous. Trimming shortened V by 0 bases and J by 6 bases, and 15 bases separated the two germline ends. Germline values: CDR1 MNHEY, CDR2 SVGAGI. The CDR3 has 16 residues. The CDR3 is CASSYSFFLGSNEQFF. For the CDR3, the DNA is TGTGCCAGCAGTTACTCGTTTTTCTTGGGCAGCAATGAGCAGTTCTTC.

This clonotype was recorded at least ten times. J is TRBJ2-2 and V is TRBV24-1; D gene ambiguous. CDR1 and CDR2 (germline): KGHDR, SFDVKD. V gave up 8 bases and J gave up 4 bases, with 7 bases separating them. The CDR3 is 12 residues long. DNA for the CDR3: TGTGCCACCACAGCAGGCACCGGGGAGCTGTTTTTT. Its translation: CATTAGTGELFF.

This rearrangement joins TRBV2 to TRBJ1-2; TRBD1 aligns across 10 bases. Germline V gives CDR1 SNHLY, CDR2 FYNNEI. The CDR3 is 16 amino acids. Trimming took 5 bases from V and 4 from J; bases not matched to a gene: 10. DNA for the CDR3: TGTGCCAGCAGTTTTGCCGGGACAGGGGATTCCTATGGCTACACCTTC. This sequence encodes CASSFAGTGDSYGYTF.